The sequence of this T cell receptor beta chain was determined in a study of human T cells and chemical hapten exposure. One entry per CDR3 protein results from TCRdb running MiXCR on the 5' RACE reads. The table records 110,000 to 150,000 distinct CDR3 sequences, around 4.4% of them present only once. The length of the CDR3 is 15 residues. The J segment lost 8 bases and the V segment lost 4 bases, leaving 9 bases of the junction unmatched. Germline V gene sequence: CDR1 PRHDT, CDR2 FYEKMQ (reference sequence). This clonotype came up many times. From whole blood left unfractionated, total RNA was extracted.

This chain uses TRBV13 with TRBJ1-4; 8 bases align to TRBD1. This TCR was sampled from a female donor in good health. The CDR3 reads CASSSYRGIQEKLFF. The DNA of the CDR3 is TGTGCCAGCAGCTCTTACAGGGGGATTCAGGAAAAACTGTTTTTT. Combining the CDR3 with reference TRBV13 and TRBJ1-4 gives the whole variable domain AAGVIQSPRHLIKEKRETATLKCYPIPRHDTVYWYQQGPGQDPQFLISFYEKMQSDKGSIPDRFSAQQFSDYHSELNMSSLELGDSALYFCASSSYRGIQEKLFFGSGTQLSVL.